Below, 8 T cell receptor beta chains from the same sample are listed, as sequenced in a study of blood T cell repertoires in COVID-19. Data came from immunoSEQ multiplex PCR; TCRdb stores just in-frame clones and leaves some out. Here the sample spans hundreds of thousands of clones, around four fifths being singletons. Sequences were obtained from peripheral blood. The receptors here all came from a woman aged 45 to 65 with acute or convalescent COVID-19.

V usage is TRBV6-5 and J usage is TRBJ1-4; no reliable D call. Germline loops: CDR1 MNHEY, CDR2 SVGAGI. The CDR3 is made up of 16 amino acids. V lost 0 bases, J lost 8 bases, and 16 bases lay in between. CDR3 protein: CASSYSRHSPEEKLFF. Here the CDR3 DNA reads TGTGCCAGCAGTTACTCGCGGCACTCGCCTGAAGAAAAACTGTTTTTT.

Written as DNA, the CDR3 is TGTGCCAGCAGACAAAGACAGGGGGCTCACGAGCAGTACTTC. It is translated as CASRQRQGAHEQYF. The chain joins TRBV6-5 to TRBJ2-7; 10 nucleotides agree with TRBD1. Looked up from germline, CDR1 is MNHEY and CDR2 is SVGAGI. V was clipped by 6 bases and J by 5 bases; unmatched bases: 7. The CDR3 sequence is 14 residues long.

The V call is TRBV30, the J call TRBJ2-7; a possible D gene is TRBD1 (5 bases). This CDR3 is 12 amino acids long. Germline loops: CDR1 GTSNPN, CDR2 SVGIG (reference sequence). Trimming pared 3 bases from V and 5 bases from J, leaving 11 bases between. The DNA for the CDR3 is TGTGCCTGGAGGGGTGTCAGGGACGAGCAGTACTTC. Translating gives CAWRGVRDEQYF.

The V gene is TRBV9, the J gene TRBJ1-3, with 7 bases that match TRBD1. The CDR3 has 15 amino acids. V shed 0 bases and J 3 bases; nucleotides not matched to a gene: 3. Germline V gives CDR1 SGDLS, CDR2 YYNGEE. The CDR3 DNA sequence: TGTGCCAGCAGCGTAGATGACAGGGATGGAAACACCATATATTTT. Its translation: CASSVDDRDGNTIYF.

The chain joins TRBV28 to TRBJ2-7, with D possibly being TRBD2 (6 bases). Germline V CDR1 and CDR2: MDHEN, SYDVKM. V lost 6 bases, J lost 4 bases, and 19 bases lay in between. This CDR3 spans 15 amino acids. The CDR3 bases are TGTGCCAGCAGCGAGGCCCGCGGGACCGATTACGAGCAGTACTTC. Translated: CASSEARGTDYEQYF.

This sequence joins TRBV5-1 and TRBJ2-1; D may be TRBD2 (6 bases). The CDR3 sequence is 15 residues long. CDR1 is SGHRS and CDR2 is YFSETQ in the germline V gene. V was trimmed by 0 bases and J by 10 bases, leaving 17 bases between them. The CDR3 DNA is TGCGCCAGCAGCTTGGAGGCAGCGGGCCCGGGGGAGCAGTTCTTC. Translated, it gives CASSLEAAGPGEQFF.

The rearrangement joins TRBV6-2 or TRBV6-3 to TRBJ2-1, with D possibly being TRBD2 (5 bases). This CDR3 spans 15 amino acids. Germline V CDR1 and CDR2: MNHEY, SVGEGT. The V end was cut by 8 bases, the J end by 2 bases, with 16 bases between. The CDR3 loop is CASGQGSGAYNEQFF. For the CDR3, the DNA is TGTGCCAGCGGCCAAGGGAGCGGAGCCTACAATGAGCAGTTCTTC.

This chain joins TRBV2 and TRBJ2-2; TRBD2 might be the D (5 bases). Germline assignment: CDR1 SNHLY and CDR2 FYNNEI. Trimming pared 6 bases from V and 1 base from J, leaving 15 bases between. There are 16 residues in the CDR3. CDR3 nucleotides: TGTGCCAGCAGCTCAGGCCGAGGGTTGAACACCGGGGAGCTGTTTTTT. Its translation: CASSSGRGLNTGELFF.